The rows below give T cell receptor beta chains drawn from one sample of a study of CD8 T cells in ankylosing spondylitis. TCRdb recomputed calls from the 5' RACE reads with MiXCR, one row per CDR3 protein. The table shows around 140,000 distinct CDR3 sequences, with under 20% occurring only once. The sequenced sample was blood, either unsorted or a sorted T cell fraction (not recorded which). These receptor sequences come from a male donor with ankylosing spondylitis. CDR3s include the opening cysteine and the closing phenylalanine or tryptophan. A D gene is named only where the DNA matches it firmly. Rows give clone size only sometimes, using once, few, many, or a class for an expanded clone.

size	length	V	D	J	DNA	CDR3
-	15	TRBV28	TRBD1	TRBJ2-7	TGTGCCAGTCGCAGCCGGGGACAGTCATCCTACGAGCAGTACTTC	CASRSRGQSSYEQYF
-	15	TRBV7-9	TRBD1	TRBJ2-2	TGTGCCAGCAGCTTGGGACAGGGGACGACCGGGGAGCTGTTTTTT	CASSLGQGTTGELFF
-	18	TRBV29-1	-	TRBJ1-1	TGCAGCGTGGGGGCCGCACATTTGGGATATGGAATGAACACTGAAGCTTTCTTT	CSVGAAHLGYGMNTEAFF
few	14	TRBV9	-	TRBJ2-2	TGTGCCAGCAGCGGAGGTGGTGAGACCGGGGAGCTGTTTTTT	CASSGGGETGELFF
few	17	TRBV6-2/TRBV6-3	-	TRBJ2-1	TGTGCCAGCAGTTACACCGTGAGGGCGAGTTACTACAATGAGCAGTTCTTC	CASSYTVRASYYNEQFF
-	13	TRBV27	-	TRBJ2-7	TGTGCCAGCAGTTTCAGACAAGCCTACGAGCAGTACTTC	CASSFRQAYEQYF
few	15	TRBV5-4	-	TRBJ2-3	TGTGCCAGCAGCTTGTTACAGGGAGGGGCAGATACGCAGTATTTT	CASSLLQGGADTQYF
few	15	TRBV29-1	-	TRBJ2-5	TGCAGCGTTGAACTGGCCAGCGCGACACAAGAGACCCAGTACTTC	CSVELASATQETQYF
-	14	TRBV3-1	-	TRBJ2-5	TGTGCCAGCACCCGGACGTACATCGACGGGACCCGGTACTTC	CASTRTYIDGTRYF
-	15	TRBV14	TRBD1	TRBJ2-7	TGTGCCAGCAGCCAAGATTGGGCGACAGGGGCCGAGCAGTACTTC	CASSQDWATGAEQYF
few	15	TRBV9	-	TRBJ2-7	TGTGCCAGCAGCGTAGCTTTTGCGGGGACCTACGAGCAGTACTTC	CASSVAFAGTYEQYF
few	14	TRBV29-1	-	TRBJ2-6	TGCAGCGTTGAGGTAGGGGCTGGGGCCAACGTCCTGACTTTC	CSVEVGAGANVLTF
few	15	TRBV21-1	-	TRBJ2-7	TGTGCCAGCAGCAAAGGGGACAGGTCGGAATACGAGCAGTACTTC	CASSKGDRSEYEQYF
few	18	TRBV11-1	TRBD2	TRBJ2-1	TGTGCCAGCAGCTTAGTTGCGGCGGGAGGGTCGAATTACAATGAGCAGTTCTTC	CASSLVAAGGSNYNEQFF
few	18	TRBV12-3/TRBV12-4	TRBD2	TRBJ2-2	TGTGCCAGCAGTTTAAAGGTCCTAGCGGGGGATAACACCGGGGAGCTGTTTTTT	CASSLKVLAGDNTGELFF
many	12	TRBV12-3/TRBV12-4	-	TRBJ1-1	TGTGCCAGCAGTCCAGGGAACACTGAAGCTTTCTTT	CASSPGNTEAFF
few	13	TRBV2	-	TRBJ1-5	TGTGCCAGCAGTGGTGGCTTTAATCAGCCCCAGCATTTT	CASSGGFNQPQHF
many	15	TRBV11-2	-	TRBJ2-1	TGTGCCAGCAGCTTCGCCCCTGACTTATACAATGAGCAGTTCTTC	CASSFAPDLYNEQFF
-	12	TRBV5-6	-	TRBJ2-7	TGTGCCAGCAGCTTGGGGATTCTTTATCAGTACTTC	CASSLGILYQYF
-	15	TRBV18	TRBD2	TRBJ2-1	TGTGCCAGCTCACCAGATGCTAGCGGATGGAATGAGCAGTTCTTC	CASSPDASGWNEQFF
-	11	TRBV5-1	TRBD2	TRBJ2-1	TGCGCCAGCAGCACTAGCGATGAGCAGTTCTTC	CASSTSDEQFF
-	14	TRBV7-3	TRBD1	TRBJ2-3	TGTGCCAGCAGCCATCCGGGACAGGAGGATACGCAGTATTTT	CASSHPGQEDTQYF
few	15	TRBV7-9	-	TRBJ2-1	TGTGCCAGCAGCTCTACAGCTTACTCCTACAATGAGCAGTTCTTC	CASSSTAYSYNEQFF
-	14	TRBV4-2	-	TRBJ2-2	TGTGCCAGCAGCCACGACGAGGCTGCCGGGGAGCTGTTTTTT	CASSHDEAAGELFF
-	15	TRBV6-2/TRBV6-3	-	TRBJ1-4	TGTGCCAGCACCCTCGGGGCAGGAGCAAATGAAAAACTGTTTTTT	CASTLGAGANEKLFF
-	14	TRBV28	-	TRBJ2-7	TGTGCCATCCACGGGACCACAACCGGAGGTGAGCAGTACTTC	CAIHGTTTGGEQYF
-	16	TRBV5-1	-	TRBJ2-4	TGCGCCAGCAGCCTACCCGAAGGGGTAGCCAAAAACATTCAGTACTTC	CASSLPEGVAKNIQYF
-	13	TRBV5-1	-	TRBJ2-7	TGCGCCAGCAGCTTTCGGACGGCGAACGAGCAGTACTTC	CASSFRTANEQYF
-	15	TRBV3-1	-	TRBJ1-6	TGTGCCAGCGCCAGGAGGTGGGACGAACGCTCACCCCTCCACTTT	CASARRWDERSPLHF
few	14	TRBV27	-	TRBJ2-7	TGTGCCAGCAGTTTAGTGGAACGGCTCTACGAGCAGTACTTC	CASSLVERLYEQYF
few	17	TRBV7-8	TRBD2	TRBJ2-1	TGTGCCAGCAGCTTAGAGGAGGCGGGAGGGCCGCAGGATGAGCAGTTCTTC	CASSLEEAGGPQDEQFF
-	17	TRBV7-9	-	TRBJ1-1	TGTGCCAGCAGCTTAGGGACAGAACCCGAAAAAAACACTGAAGTTTTCTTT	CASSLGTEPEKNTEVFF
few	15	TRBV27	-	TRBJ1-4	TGTGCCAGCAGACCACGTGCCATGCTAAATGAAAAACTGTTTTTT	CASRPRAMLNEKLFF
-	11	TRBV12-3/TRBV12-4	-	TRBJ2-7	TGTGCCAGCAGCCCAGGGGTTGAGCAGTACTTC	CASSPGVEQYF
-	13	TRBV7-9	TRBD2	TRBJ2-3	TGTGCCAGCAGCTACGGGGGGTTAGATACGCAGTATTTT	CASSYGGLDTQYF
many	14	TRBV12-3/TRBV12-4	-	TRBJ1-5	TGTGCCAGCAGTTTTGGTACTAGCAATCAGCCCCAGCATTTT	CASSFGTSNQPQHF
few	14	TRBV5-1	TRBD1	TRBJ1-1	TGCGCCAGCAGCTTACAGGGGGAATATGATGAAGCTTTCTTT	CASSLQGEYDEAFF
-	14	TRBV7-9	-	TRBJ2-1	TGTGCCAGCAGCTTACAGGCCCGAGTGGATGAGCAGTTCTTC	CASSLQARVDEQFF
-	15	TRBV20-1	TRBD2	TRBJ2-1	TGCAGTGCTACCCATAGCGGGAGGGCCGGTAATGAGCAGTTCTTC	CSATHSGRAGNEQFF